This T cell receptor beta chain was captured by sequencing in a study of human T cells and chemical hapten exposure (TCRdb year 2021). With regard to the full study: For sensitization, 2% DPC in acetone was applied to a 2 cm by 2 cm area of upper inner arm skin. The libraries were sequenced as a pool, and the TCR yield per sample differed mostly because of small variations in library volumes within the pool. Alopecia areata with under or over 50% scalp involvement, alopecia totalis and alopecia universalis were represented in the patient cohort, which was mostly female. Patch testing on the upper back used Finn chambers containing 0.01% DPC, with scoring done after 6 days according to International Contact Dermatitis Research Group standards. Patient blood was sampled pre-sensitization (week 0) and at 2, 6 and about 24 weeks after DPC sensitization. Blood for TCR sequencing was provided by twenty-nine alopecia patients at one to four time points (pre-sensitization, 2, 6 and 24 weeks). In alopecia patients, the study followed how the peripheral blood TCR repertoire changed in vivo over primary and secondary sensitization to diphenylcyclopropenone (DPC), a hapten. Throughout the roughly 25-week study period, patients were also given weekly therapeutic DPC doses on the scalp.

Beyond this particular receptor, the publication reports: After repeated subsampling, the strength of the expansion versus patch-test correlation and the threshold at which it became significant changed. No change with DPC sensitization was found in the number of TCRs above 1 in 1000 frequency, and no evidence of global repertoire structure alterations was found. All patients had alopecia, a presumed autoimmune disease, so their immune response might differ from that of healthy individuals. Patch test score was positively correlated with the number of PT1 expanded TCRs, with significance at thresholds 8, 16 and 32 but not at 4. Expanded TCRs formed significantly more large CDR3 similarity clusters than pre-sensitization or healthy control sets, consistent with antigen-driven responses.

Taken from the germline V gene, the CDR1 and CDR2 loops are MNHEY and SVGAGI. The CDR3 numbers 14 residues from cysteine through phenylalanine. The DNA shown is the 42-base CDR3, in frame from base 1. Relative to germline, V is 0 bases shorter and J is 6 bases shorter, with 12 bases between their ends. The sample's time point, from its label and the paper: patch test 2, 6 weeks after DPC sensitization. The treatment or condition label on this specimen signifies: therapeutic diphenylcyclopropenone sensitization with weekly scalp DPC. At each patch-test visit, blood was drawn before the patch test was applied. To be eligible, patients had to be aged 18 to 70, diagnosed with alopecia and judged suitable for DPC therapy, while pregnant patients were excluded. Total RNA was extracted from unfractionated whole blood that had been collected in Tempus Blood RNA tubes. Comments on this clonotype: Its antigen target is currently unknown. No base qualities exist here, and no much larger clone lies one base off it.

Libraries came from RACE. Sequencing used a NextSeq 500. During library preparation, unique molecular identifiers were attached to individual cDNA molecules so that TCRs could be counted in a quantitative, reproducible way. Each blood RNA sample was used to sequence both TCR alpha and TCR beta chains. Per the original workflow: Samples had a median of approximately 96,000 TCRs, with a range from about 23,224 to 750,000. V, J and CDR3 annotation of the TCR reads was performed with the Decombinator software suite. For PS versus PT1 abundance plots, all samples were subsampled to the same number of TCRs (28,000). Expanded TCRs were defined as absent before sensitization and observed at least eight times at the 2-week time point. The public reads were reanalyzed by TCRdb: fastp trimming at Q25, MiXCR alignment, in-frame beta chains only. Each CDR3 protein appears once, grouped with its most common genes and DNA. V and J calls and clone size were set by TCRdb, not the authors. The sample data list 110,000 or so distinct CDR3 sequences, and roughly a tenth of these were observed just once. The ten largest clonotypes hold around 3.1% of the sample.

The TCR sequence derives from a woman aged 40 to 50 with alopecia areata. Some clones in this sample may be carry-over from other donors' samples. Here the sequenced sample was whole blood, taken in connection with sensitization to the hapten diphenylcyclopropenone (DPC). This chain is built from TRBV6-5 and TRBJ2-7; there is no confident call for the D gene. The base sequence is TGTGCCAGCAGTTACTCCGTCCAGTCCGCCGAGCAGTACTTC. The resulting protein is CASSYSVQSAEQYF.